This TCR beta chain originates from a study of T cells in localized non-small cell lung cancer (dated by TCRdb to 2020 to 2021). General notes on the study: The study examined T cell repertoires in a few hundred patients with early-stage NSCLC and compared tumors with uninvolved tumor-adjacent lungs. All 250 or so NSCLC patients in the cohort were treatment-naive and had localized lung tumors that were resected. The mean age of the NSCLC patients was approximately 71 years, with 130 or so men and about a hundred women. What the research found in general, with its limitations: Because multi-region sequencing of the tumors was not done, intratumor heterogeneity could not be ruled out. Of the top 100 tumor clones, a median of roughly 57 were detected in paired uninvolved adjacent lung; 28 were also among that lung's top 100. Uninvolved tumor-adjacent lung showed the highest T cell clonality, higher than tumor, which suggests more focused antigenic responses in the uninvolved tumor-adjacent lung. Longer overall survival was associated with higher T cell density in blood, whereas shorter survival was associated with higher clonality in adjacent lung. Because of the exploratory design, TCR variables were selected using unadjusted p-values without false-discovery rate correction.

TCR beta CDR3 regions were sequenced from DNA using the immunoSEQ Assay. Per the authors' processing: T cell density was computed as TCR beta template counts normalized to usable DNA estimated by amplifying housekeeping genes. Using the preseqR package, richness was estimated by extrapolating to 120,000 templates for tissue samples and 400,000 templates for PBMC samples. Clonality was taken to be one minus Pielou's evenness. To identify tissue-enriched TCRs, differential abundance testing was run on productive amino-acid clonotypes with a minimum total count of 5 and an alpha of 0.1. The Jaccard Index and the Morisita Overlap Index were used to quantify repertoire overlap between compartments. GLIPH grouped TCR beta CDR3s together with public tetramer-defined viral CDR3s, and a viral motif had to include at least three viral sequences and also show V-gene enrichment. TCRdb took over this immuneACCESS table, retaining in-frame rearrangements with V and J assigned. Such tables are incomplete; in checked studies, under half of the missing clones stem from an unresolved V gene, and the remainder is unexplained. V, J and clone size were drawn from that table, and D and trimming were deduced from the DNA. A total of some 82,000 clones appear in this sample, roughly 80% of them only once. Of the sample, about 19% is held by the ten largest clones.

At diagnosis, peripheral blood, uninvolved tumor-adjacent lung and tumor were collected and were preserved as a mix of fresh-frozen and FFPE material. Blood samples were analyzed as peripheral blood mononuclear cells for TCR repertoire profiling. On this clone: It lacks a known antigen. No base quality values were provided; no much bigger clone lies one nucleotide off.

Spanning cysteine to phenylalanine, the CDR3 consists of 15 amino acids. The retained sequence is limited to the CDR3, 45 bases, with the frame set at the first base. Trimming costs V 4 bases and J 8 bases, and their ends lie 15 bases apart. CDR1 and CDR2 are drawn from the germline V gene (reference sequence): MNHEY, SMNVEV. The rearrangement combines TRBV27 with TRBJ1-6; TRBD1 might be the D gene, on 6 matching bases. This TCR was sampled from a man aged 35 to 69 with stage II squamous cell lung carcinoma. The sample was PBMCs, taken before any cancer treatment. The CDR3 region: CASSSQGLRDSPLHF. The DNA is TGTGCCAGCAGTTCACAGGGTTTGAGGGATTCACCCCTCCACTTT.